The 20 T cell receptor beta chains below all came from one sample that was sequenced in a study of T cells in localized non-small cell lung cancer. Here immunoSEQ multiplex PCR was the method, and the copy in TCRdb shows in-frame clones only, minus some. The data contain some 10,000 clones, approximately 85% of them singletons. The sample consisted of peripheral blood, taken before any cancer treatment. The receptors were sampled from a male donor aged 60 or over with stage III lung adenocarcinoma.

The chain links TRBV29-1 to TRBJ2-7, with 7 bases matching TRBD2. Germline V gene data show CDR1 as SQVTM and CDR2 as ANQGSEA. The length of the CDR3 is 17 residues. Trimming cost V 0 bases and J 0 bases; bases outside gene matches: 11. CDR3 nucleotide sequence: TGCAGCGTTGAAGATCTGAGTGAGGGAGGGAGCTCCTACGAGCAGTACTTC. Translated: CSVEDLSEGGSSYEQYF.

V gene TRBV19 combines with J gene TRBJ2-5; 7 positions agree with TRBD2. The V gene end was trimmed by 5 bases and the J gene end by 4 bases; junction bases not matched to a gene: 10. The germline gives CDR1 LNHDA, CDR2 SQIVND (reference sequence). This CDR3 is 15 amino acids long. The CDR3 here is CASSPQAGRGETQYF. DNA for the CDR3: TGTGCCAGTAGTCCTCAAGCGGGACGGGGAGAGACCCAGTACTTC.

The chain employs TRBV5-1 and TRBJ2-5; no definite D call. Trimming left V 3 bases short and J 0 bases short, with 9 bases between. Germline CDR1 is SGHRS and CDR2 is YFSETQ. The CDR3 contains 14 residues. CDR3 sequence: CASSSRPDQETQYF. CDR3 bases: TGCGCCAGCAGCTCCCGTCCGGACCAAGAGACCCAGTACTTC. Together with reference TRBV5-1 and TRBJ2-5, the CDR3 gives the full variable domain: KAGVTQTPRYLIKTRGQQVTLSCSPISGHRSVSWYQQTPGQGLQFLFEYFSETQRNKGNFPGRFSGRQFSNSRSEMNVSTLELGDSALYLCASSSRPDQETQYFGPGTRLLVL.

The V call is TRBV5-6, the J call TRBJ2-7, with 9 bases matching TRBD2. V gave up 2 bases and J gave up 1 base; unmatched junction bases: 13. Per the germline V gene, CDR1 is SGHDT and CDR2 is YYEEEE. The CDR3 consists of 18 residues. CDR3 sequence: CASSLAGGDKKYSYEQYF. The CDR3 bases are TGTGCCAGCAGCTTAGCGGGGGGCGATAAAAAATATTCCTACGAGCAGTACTTC. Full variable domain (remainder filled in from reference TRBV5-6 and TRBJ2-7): DAGVTQSPTHLIKTRGQQVTLRCSPKSGHDTVSWYQQALGQGPQFIFQYYEEEERQRGNFPDRFSGHQFPNYSSELNVNALLLGDSALYLCASSLAGGDKKYSYEQYFGPGTRLTVT.

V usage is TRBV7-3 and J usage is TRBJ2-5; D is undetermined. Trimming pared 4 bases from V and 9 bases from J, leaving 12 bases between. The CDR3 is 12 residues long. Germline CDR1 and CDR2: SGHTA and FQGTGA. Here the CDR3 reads CASSSPNLPQYF. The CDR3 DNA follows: TGTGCCAGCAGCTCCCCAAACCTACCCCAGTACTTC.

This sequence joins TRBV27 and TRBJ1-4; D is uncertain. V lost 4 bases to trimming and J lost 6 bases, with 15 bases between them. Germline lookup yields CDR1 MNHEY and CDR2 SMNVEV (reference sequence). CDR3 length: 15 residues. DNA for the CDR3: TGTGCCAGCAGTTCAGGACCTCAGGCCTATGAAAAACTGTTTTTT. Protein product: CASSSGPQAYEKLFF.

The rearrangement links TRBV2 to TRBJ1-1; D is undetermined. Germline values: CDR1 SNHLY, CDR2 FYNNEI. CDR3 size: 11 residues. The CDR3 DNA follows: TGTGGCTCGAGTCCCCGCACTGAAGCTTTCTTT. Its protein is CGSSPRTEAFF.

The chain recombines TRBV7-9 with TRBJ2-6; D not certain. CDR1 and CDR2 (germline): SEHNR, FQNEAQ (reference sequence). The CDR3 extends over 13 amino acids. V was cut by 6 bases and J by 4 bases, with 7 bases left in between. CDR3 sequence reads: CASSPGGANVLTF. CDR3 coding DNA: TGTGCCAGCAGTCCTGGGGGGGCCAACGTCCTGACTTTC.

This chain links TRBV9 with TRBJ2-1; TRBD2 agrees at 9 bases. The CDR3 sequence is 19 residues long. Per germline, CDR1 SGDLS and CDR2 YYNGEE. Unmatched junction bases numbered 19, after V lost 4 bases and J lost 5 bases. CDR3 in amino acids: CASSNRRIAGVIPDNEQFF. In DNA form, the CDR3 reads TGTGCCAGCAGCAACCGGAGAATAGCGGGAGTCATACCCGACAATGAGCAGTTCTTC.

The CDR3 DNA reads as TGTGCCAGCAGTTTAACAATGGACAGTCGAGAGCAGTACTTC. It encodes CASSLTMDSREQYF. The chain combines TRBV27 with TRBJ2-7; possible D gene TRBD1, 6 bases. From germline, CDR1 is MNHEY and CDR2 SMNVEV (reference sequence). The CDR3 spans 14 residues. V was trimmed by 2 bases and J by 7 bases, leaving 15 bases between them.

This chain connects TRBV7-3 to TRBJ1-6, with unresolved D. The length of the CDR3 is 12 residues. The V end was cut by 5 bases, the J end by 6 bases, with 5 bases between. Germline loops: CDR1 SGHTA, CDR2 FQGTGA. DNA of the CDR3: TGTGCCAGCAGCCAACCTAATTCACCCCTCCACTTT. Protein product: CASSQPNSPLHF.

CDR3 amino acids: CASSATGKETQYF. As DNA, the CDR3 is TGTGCCAGCAGTGCGACAGGGAAAGAGACCCAGTACTTC. V is TRBV6-5 and J is TRBJ2-5; 7 bases line up with TRBD1. The CDR3 is made up of 13 amino acids. Germline assignment: CDR1 MNHEY and CDR2 SVGAGI. Germline trimming cut 5 bases from V and 3 bases from J; bases unmatched to any gene: 3.

CDR3 protein: CASSWKREEKLFF. As DNA, the CDR3 is TGTGCCAGCTCTTGGAAACGGGAAGAAAAACTGTTTTTT. The chain recombines TRBV7-9 with TRBJ1-4; D call uncertain. CDR1 is SEHNR and CDR2 is FQNEAQ in the germline V gene (reference sequence). The length of the CDR3 is 13 residues. With 8 bases removed from V and 8 bases from J, the gap between germline ends came to 15 bases. Together with reference TRBV7-9 and TRBJ1-4, the CDR3 gives the full variable domain: DTGVSQNPRHKITKRGQNVTFRCDPISEHNRLYWYRQTLGQGPEFLTYFQNEAQLEKSRLLSDRFSAERPKGSFSTLEIQRTEQGDSAMYLCASSWKREEKLFFGSGTQLSVL.

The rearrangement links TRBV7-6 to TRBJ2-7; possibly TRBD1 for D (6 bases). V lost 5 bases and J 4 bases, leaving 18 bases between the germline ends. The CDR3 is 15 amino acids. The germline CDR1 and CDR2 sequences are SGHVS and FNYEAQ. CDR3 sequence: CASSAATGIGYEQYF. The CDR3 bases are TGTGCCAGCAGCGCCGCTACAGGGATCGGGTACGAGCAGTACTTC.

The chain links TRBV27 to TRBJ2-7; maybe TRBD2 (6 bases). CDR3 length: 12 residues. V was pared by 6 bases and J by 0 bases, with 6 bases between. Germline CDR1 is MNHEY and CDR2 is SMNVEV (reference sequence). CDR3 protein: CASRGGSYEQYF. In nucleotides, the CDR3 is TGTGCCAGCAGGGGAGGCTCCTACGAGCAGTACTTC.

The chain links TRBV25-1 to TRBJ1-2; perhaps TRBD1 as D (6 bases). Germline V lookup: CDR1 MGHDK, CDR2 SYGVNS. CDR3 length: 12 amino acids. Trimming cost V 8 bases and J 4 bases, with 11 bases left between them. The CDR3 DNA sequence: TGTGCCAGCCGGGACAAGAGCTATGGCTACACCTTC. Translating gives CASRDKSYGYTF.

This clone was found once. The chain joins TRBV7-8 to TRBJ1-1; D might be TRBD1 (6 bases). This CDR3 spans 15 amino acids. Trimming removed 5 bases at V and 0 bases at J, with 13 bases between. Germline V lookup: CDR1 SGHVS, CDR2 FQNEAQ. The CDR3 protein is CASSLGGDMNTEAFF. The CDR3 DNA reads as TGTGCCAGCAGCCTAGGAGGGGACATGAACACTGAAGCTTTCTTT.

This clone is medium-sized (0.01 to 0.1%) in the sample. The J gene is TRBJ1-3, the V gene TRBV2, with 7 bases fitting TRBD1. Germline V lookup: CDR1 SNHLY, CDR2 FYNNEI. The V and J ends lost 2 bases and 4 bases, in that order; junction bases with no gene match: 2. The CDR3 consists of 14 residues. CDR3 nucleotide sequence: TGTGCCAGCAGTGAAAGGGGGCCAGGAAACACCATATATTTT. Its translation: CASSERGPGNTIYF.

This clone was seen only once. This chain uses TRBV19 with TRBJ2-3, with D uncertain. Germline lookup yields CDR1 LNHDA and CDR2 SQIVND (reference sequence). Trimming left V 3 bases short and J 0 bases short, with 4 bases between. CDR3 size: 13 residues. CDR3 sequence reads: CASSMGSTDTQYF. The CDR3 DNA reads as TGTGCCAGTAGTATGGGCAGCACAGATACGCAGTATTTT.

CDR3 sequence: CASSQDSRTGKNTEAFF. CDR3 in DNA: TGCGCCAGCAGCCAAGACAGCCGGACAGGGAAGAACACTGAAGCTTTCTTT. The gene calls are TRBV4-3 and TRBJ1-1; 8 bases fit TRBD1. V was clipped by 0 bases and J by 1 base; unmatched bases: 7. The CDR3 spans 17 residues. Germline V gives CDR1 LGHNA, CDR2 YSLEER.